The rows below give T cell receptor beta chains drawn from one sample of a study of cytomegalovirus exposure and HLA in healthy donors. Sequenced by immunoSEQ multiplex PCR; TCRdb stores in-frame clones only, minus some. The sample lists roughly 98,000 clones, about three fifths occurring once. Sequencing used PBMCs. The source of these receptors is a woman in her 30s in good health and CMV-seropositive. Both conserved end residues are part of each CDR3. The order of the fields is V gene, D gene, clone size, J gene, CDR3 protein, CDR3 DNA. D genes are given only for firm matches. Size is omitted from some rows. Given values are once, few, many or a class for expanded clones.

TRBV2	NA	NA	TRBJ1-1	CASMTTENTEAFF	TGTGCCAGCATGACAACCGAGAACACTGAAGCTTTCTTT
TRBV5-1	NA	NA	TRBJ1-4	CASSLYGTGEKLFF	TGCGCCAGCAGCTTATACGGAACGGGTGAAAAACTGTTTTTT
TRBV6-5	NA	NA	TRBJ1-2	CASSYLSRAGGYTF	TGTGCCAGCAGTTACCTCAGCAGGGCGGGGGGCTACACCTTC
TRBV21-1	NA	NA	TRBJ2-5	CASSARYRVRETQYF	TGTGCCAGCAGCGCACGATACAGGGTTAGAGAGACCCAGTACTTC
TRBV6-5	TRBD1	NA	TRBJ1-1	CASKVDRGVGTEAFF	TGTGCCAGCAAAGTGGACAGGGGTGTGGGCACTGAAGCTTTCTTT
TRBV9	TRBD2	NA	TRBJ2-5	CASSGLAPPWEETQYF	TGTGCCAGCAGCGGACTAGCGCCCCCCTGGGAAGAGACCCAGTACTTC
TRBV6-4	NA	few	TRBJ2-3	CASRRDLTDTQYF	TGTGCCAGCAGGCGGGACCTCACAGATACGCAGTATTTT
TRBV12-5	TRBD1	NA	TRBJ1-1	CASGLPYGAGTQGAFF	TGTGCTAGTGGTTTGCCATATGGGGCCGGGACACAGGGGGCTTTCTTT
TRBV2	TRBD1	few	TRBJ1-1	CASSSTGGRNTEAFF	TGTGCCAGCAGTTCGACAGGGGGCCGGAACACTGAAGCTTTCTTT
TRBV5-1	TRBD1	NA	TRBJ1-4	CASSQQGAREKLFF	TGCGCCAGCAGTCAACAGGGGGCGCGTGAAAAACTGTTTTTT
TRBV10-3	TRBD2	NA	TRBJ2-1	CAISEPGLAMNEQFF	TGTGCCATCAGTGAGCCCGGACTAGCGATGAATGAGCAGTTCTTC
TRBV7-8	TRBD1	NA	TRBJ2-1	CASSVGDRSYNEQFF	TGTGCCAGCAGCGTCGGGGACAGGTCCTACAATGAGCAGTTCTTC
TRBV27	NA	once	TRBJ2-7	CASSLSWQGFTYEQYF	TGTGCCAGCAGTTTATCGTGGCAGGGTTTCACCTACGAGCAGTACTTC
TRBV9	TRBD1	NA	TRBJ1-6	CASSVAGRGDSPLHF	TGTGCCAGCAGCGTAGCGGGCAGGGGGGATTCACCCCTCCACTTT
TRBV7-9	NA	once	TRBJ2-2	CASSAAPRDLTGELFF	TGTGCCAGCAGCGCCGCCCCGCGGGACCTCACCGGGGAGCTGTTTTTT
TRBV9	TRBD2	NA	TRBJ2-1	CASSVAWTSIYEQFF	TGTGCCAGCAGCGTAGCCTGGACTAGTATCTATGAGCAGTTCTTC
TRBV29-1	TRBD1	NA	TRBJ2-6	CSVQGQGDGGANVLTF	TGCAGCGTTCAGGGACAGGGGGACGGTGGGGCCAACGTCCTGACTTTC
TRBV20-1	NA	NA	TRBJ2-5	CSARDRETQYF	TGCAGTGCTAGAGACCGGGAGACCCAGTACTTC